This T cell receptor beta chain appears in the sequencing data of a study of blood T cell repertoires in COVID-19. Study summary: Samples came from the United States, Italy and Spain, spanning acute and convalescent COVID-19.

The germline CDR1 and CDR2 sequences are PRHDT and FYEKMQ (reference sequence). This CDR3 is 22 amino acids long. The junction had 23 bases not matched to a gene; V was cut back by 4 bases and J by 5 bases. The Seattle patients joined while their infection was active and were tracked longitudinally afterward. As handled by the study authors: Amplifying reference gene primers gave estimates of nucleated cell counts. Sequenced by immunoSEQ multiplex PCR; TCRdb stores in-frame clones only, minus some. V and J calls and clone size are those listed in that table; D and trimming were worked out from the DNA. The data contain approximately 100,000 clones, over 60% of them singletons.

The source is a man older than 75 with COVID-19, enrolled during active disease. Material for sequencing was peripheral blood. This chain connects TRBV13 to TRBJ2-1; 13 nucleotides match TRBD2. The CDR3 nucleotides are TGTGCCAGCAGCTGCCAAACCCCAGGACTAGCGGGAGTTGTGCTTGGTGACAATGAGCAGTTCTTC. Amino acids: CASSCQTPGLAGVVLGDNEQFF.